Below, one TCR beta chain is given with its context. Its target is not known. Other DNA sequences of this sample code for an identical CDR3. The source of the sample is a study of shared clonotypes between healthy human individuals. Study observations and caveats: Relative to their counterparts shared across all four donors, non-shared clonotypes exhibited diminished generation probabilities. On the whole, naive subsets had larger estimated richness than memory subsets had. Researchers sampled only blood; tissue repertoires likely differ.

The CDR3 sequence is 15 residues long. Germline V gives CDR1 SEHNR, CDR2 FQNEAQ (reference sequence). Unmatched junction bases numbered 8, after V lost 5 bases and J lost 4 bases. Researchers divided each subset's genomic DNA evenly across several immunoSEQ plates. Libraries were prepared by immunoSEQ multiplex PCR; TCRdb keeps only in-frame clonotypes and omits some of them. The sample comprises millions of clones, just over 90% of which are singletons, and about 1.5% rests with the top ten. As defined, naive CD8 cells were CD45RO-negative and positively selected for CCR7, with terminally differentiated effector memory CD45RA+ cells excluded.

Sequenced material: naive CD8+ T cells from PBMCs. This receptor was taken from a man between 18 and 35 years old in good health. Some clones in this sample may be carry-over from other donors' samples. The chain is built from TRBV7-9 and TRBJ2-7; the match to TRBD1 covers 10 bases. The CDR3 region is CASSHRDRGLYEQYF. CDR3 in DNA: TGTGCCAGCAGCCACCGGGACAGGGGCCTGTACGAGCAGTACTTC.